A selection of T cell receptor beta chains follows, all from one sample in a study of blood T cell repertoires in COVID-19. Only in-frame clones appear in the TCRdb table, and some are missing; sequencing was by immunoSEQ multiplex PCR. Counted here are tens of thousands of clones, about nine tenths occurring once; the ten biggest clones make up roughly 6%. Sequencing used peripheral blood. These receptors came from a middle-aged man with active COVID-19. Each CDR3 is given with its conserved first and last residue. The D gene is left open where the match is weak. A row's size may be missing; if present it is once, few, many or a size class.

clone size: .
V gene: TRBV7-9
J gene: TRBJ1-6
D gene: .
CDR3 protein: CASSLQGFNSPLHF
CDR3 DNA: TGTGCCAGCAGCTTACAGGGTTTCAATTCACCCCTCCACTTT

clone size: .
V gene: TRBV21-1
J gene: TRBJ1-2
D gene: .
CDR3 protein: CASSKGDRNYGYTF
CDR3 DNA: TGTGCCAGCAGCAAAGGGGACAGGAACTATGGCTACACCTTC

clone size: few
V gene: TRBV6-6
J gene: TRBJ2-1
D gene: .
CDR3 protein: CASSQPAGAEQFF
CDR3 DNA: TGTGCCAGCAGTCAGCCCGCCGGAGCTGAGCAGTTCTTC

clone size: .
V gene: TRBV5-1
J gene: TRBJ2-2
D gene: TRBD2
CDR3 protein: CASSQRTSGRAGSTGELFF
CDR3 DNA: TGCGCCAGCAGCCAAAGGACTAGCGGGAGGGCCGGGTCCACCGGGGAGCTGTTTTTT

clone size: .
V gene: TRBV28
J gene: TRBJ2-1
D gene: TRBD1
CDR3 protein: CASKPGGIYNEQFF
CDR3 DNA: TGTGCCAGCAAACCAGGGGGAATCTACAATGAGCAGTTCTTC

clone size: .
V gene: TRBV2
J gene: TRBJ2-7
D gene: TRBD1
CDR3 protein: CAGAGQGQGEQYF
CDR3 DNA: TGTGCCGGCGCCGGACAGGGGCAAGGGGAGCAGTACTTC

clone size: few
V gene: TRBV11-3
J gene: TRBJ2-5
D gene: .
CDR3 protein: CASSPRGKQETQYF
CDR3 DNA: TGTGCCAGCAGCCCTAGGGGTAAACAAGAGACCCAGTACTTC

clone size: .
V gene: TRBV5-1
J gene: TRBJ2-7
D gene: .
CDR3 protein: CASSMSGVEQYF
CDR3 DNA: TGCGCCAGCAGCATGTCGGGGGTCGAGCAGTACTTC

clone size: .
V gene: TRBV27
J gene: TRBJ2-7
D gene: TRBD2
CDR3 protein: CASSVRLAGKNGEQYF
CDR3 DNA: TGTGCCAGCAGTGTACGACTAGCGGGAAAGAACGGCGAGCAGTACTTC

clone size: few
V gene: TRBV6-2/TRBV6-3
J gene: TRBJ2-7
D gene: TRBD1
CDR3 protein: CASSWGQGHYEQYF
CDR3 DNA: TGTGCCAGCAGTTGGGGACAGGGACACTACGAGCAGTACTTC

clone size: .
V gene: TRBV11-2
J gene: TRBJ2-2
D gene: .
CDR3 protein: CASSLVRSRPPGELFF
CDR3 DNA: TGTGCCAGCAGCTTAGTGAGGTCACGACCGCCCGGGGAGCTGTTTTTT

clone size: .
V gene: TRBV28
J gene: TRBJ1-2
D gene: TRBD1
CDR3 protein: CASRQGAIYGYTF
CDR3 DNA: TGTGCCAGCAGACAGGGGGCGATCTATGGCTACACCTTC

clone size: .
V gene: TRBV5-4
J gene: TRBJ2-2
D gene: TRBD1
CDR3 protein: CASRPAGTGSTGELFF
CDR3 DNA: TGTGCCAGCAGGCCAGCCGGGACAGGGTCCACCGGGGAGCTGTTTTTT

clone size: .
V gene: TRBV2
J gene: TRBJ2-1
D gene: .
CDR3 protein: CASSEAVENQQFF
CDR3 DNA: TGTGCCAGCAGTGAAGCGGTGGAGAATCAGCAGTTCTTC

clone size: .
V gene: TRBV11-2
J gene: TRBJ2-7
D gene: TRBD1
CDR3 protein: CASSLGFGTGPVGEQYF
CDR3 DNA: TGTGCCAGCAGCTTAGGATTCGGGACAGGGCCCGTTGGCGAGCAGTACTTC

clone size: .
V gene: TRBV7-9
J gene: TRBJ2-5
D gene: TRBD1
CDR3 protein: CASSQTGEDQYF
CDR3 DNA: TGTGCCAGCAGCCAGACAGGGGAAGACCAGTACTTC

clone size: .
V gene: TRBV20-1
J gene: TRBJ1-5
D gene: .
CDR3 protein: CSASRSRGGGSNQPQHF
CDR3 DNA: TGCAGTGCTAGTAGATCTCGAGGAGGTGGTAGCAATCAGCCCCAGCATTTT

clone size: .
V gene: TRBV13
J gene: TRBJ2-1
D gene: TRBD2
CDR3 protein: CASSFKAGVSYNEQFF
CDR3 DNA: TGTGCCAGCAGCTTTAAAGCGGGAGTCTCCTACAATGAGCAGTTCTTC

clone size: .
V gene: TRBV10-3
J gene: TRBJ2-1
D gene: TRBD1
CDR3 protein: CAILSQGNNEQFF
CDR3 DNA: TGTGCCATCCTCTCACAGGGGAACAATGAGCAGTTCTTC

clone size: few
V gene: TRBV7-8
J gene: TRBJ2-5
D gene: .
CDR3 protein: CASSPERETQYF
CDR3 DNA: TGTGCCAGCAGCCCGGAGCGAGAGACCCAGTACTTC

clone size: once
V gene: TRBV7-8
J gene: TRBJ1-1
D gene: TRBD1
CDR3 protein: CASSLYAGGQGARRTEAFF
CDR3 DNA: TGTGCCAGCAGCTTATATGCCGGGGGACAGGGGGCGCGACGGACTGAAGCTTTCTTT

clone size: .
V gene: TRBV7-8
J gene: TRBJ1-6
D gene: .
CDR3 protein: CASSPPLSPLHF
CDR3 DNA: TGTGCCAGCAGCCCGCCCCTATCACCCCTCCACTTT

clone size: .
V gene: TRBV7-8
J gene: TRBJ1-2
D gene: TRBD1
CDR3 protein: CASSRETGGEGYTF
CDR3 DNA: TGTGCCAGCAGTCGGGAGACAGGGGGGGAAGGCTACACCTTC

clone size: .
V gene: TRBV28
J gene: TRBJ2-5
D gene: TRBD1
CDR3 protein: CASRTGGSQETQYF
CDR3 DNA: TGTGCCAGCAGAACAGGGGGCTCGCAAGAGACCCAGTACTTC

clone size: .
V gene: TRBV11-2
J gene: TRBJ2-7
D gene: TRBD1
CDR3 protein: CASSSGTGDWGQYF
CDR3 DNA: TGTGCCAGCAGTTCCGGGACAGGGGATTGGGGGCAGTACTTC

clone size: .
V gene: TRBV13
J gene: TRBJ2-7
D gene: TRBD2
CDR3 protein: CASSHGLAGGGYEQYF
CDR3 DNA: TGTGCCAGCAGCCACGGACTAGCGGGAGGCGGTTACGAGCAGTACTTC

clone size: .
V gene: TRBV2
J gene: TRBJ2-5
D gene: TRBD2
CDR3 protein: CASRVAGAFGETQYF
CDR3 DNA: TGTGCCAGCAGGGTAGCGGGAGCCTTCGGGGAGACCCAGTACTTC

clone size: .
V gene: TRBV28
J gene: TRBJ2-5
D gene: .
CDR3 protein: CASKGYRPETQYF
CDR3 DNA: TGTGCCAGCAAGGGGTACCGGCCAGAGACCCAGTACTTC